A single sample is the source of the 21 T cell receptor beta chains below, sequenced in a study of T cells in Graves' hyperthyroidism and ophthalmopathy. The TCR beta CDR3 regions underwent amplification using RNA transcripts as the source. The HTBI set primed first-round TCR CDR3 RT-PCR. TCRdb reprocessed the multiplex PCR reads with MiXCR, giving one entry per CDR3 protein. This sample carries 400,000 to 500,000 distinct CDR3 sequences, roughly 14% of them seen once, and the ten largest clones take over 10%. Material for sequencing was blood. Receptors originate from a young man with Graves' ophthalmopathy.

The chain employs TRBV10-2 and TRBJ2-2, with a possible D match to TRBD2 (6 bases). Germline assignment: CDR1 WSHSY and CDR2 SAAADI. The V end lost 6 bases, the J end lost 1 base, and 9 bases lay between the germline ends. CDR3 size: 14 residues. DNA for the CDR3: TGCGCCAGCAGGGGGGGAGTGAACACCGGGGAGCTGTTTTTT. It yields the protein CASRGGVNTGELFF.

In this sample, this clonotype turned up many times. The genes are TRBV5-1 and TRBJ2-4, with TRBD1 matching 7 bases. Germline CDR1 SGHRS, CDR2 YFSETQ. This CDR3 has 18 residues. The V and J ends lost 4 bases and 0 bases, in that order; junction bases with no gene match: 13. CDR3 coding DNA: TGCGCCAGCAGCCCGGGGTACCAGGACAGGCTAGCCAAAAACATTCAGTACTTC. Residues: CASSPGYQDRLAKNIQYF.

This clonotype was detected a few times. This chain uses TRBV7-6 with TRBJ2-2, with a possible D match to TRBD1 (5 bases). Looked up from germline, CDR1 is SGHVS and CDR2 is FNYEAQ. This CDR3 region has 14 residues. Trimming removed 4 bases from V and 1 base from J, with 7 bases in between. CDR3 bases: TGTGCCAGCAGCTCACAGGAGAACACCGGGGAGCTGTTTTTT. It is translated as CASSSQENTGELFF. Supplemented by reference TRBV7-6 and TRBJ2-2, the full variable domain reads GAGVSQSPRYKVTKRGQDVALRCDPISGHVSLYWYRQALGQGPEFLTYFNYEAQQDKSGLPNDRFSAERPEGSISTLTIQRTEQRDSAMYRCASSSQENTGELFFGEGSRLTVL.

This clonotype has ten or more counts. This chain links TRBV20-1 with TRBJ2-3; D may be TRBD2 (6 bases). Germline CDR1 reads DFQATT; CDR2 reads SNEGSKA (reference sequence). CDR3 length: 15 residues. With 3 bases removed from V and 0 bases from J, the gap between germline ends came to 13 bases. Here the CDR3 reads CSASLGGPSTDTQYF. The CDR3 DNA sequence: TGCAGTGCTAGTTTGGGGGGTCCTAGCACAGATACGCAGTATTTT.

This clonotype was recorded many times. This chain joins TRBV30 and TRBJ1-5; 9 bases line up with TRBD1. The CDR3 covers 13 residues. V was clipped by 5 bases and J by 6 bases; unmatched bases: 5. Germline CDR1 GTSNPN, CDR2 SVGIG (reference sequence). The DNA of the CDR3 is TGTGCCTGGGCGGACAGGGGCTTTCAGCCCCAGCATTTT. Its translation is CAWADRGFQPQHF.

The gene calls are TRBV7-9 and TRBJ2-3; 8 bases are shared with TRBD2. The germline V gene has CDR1 SEHNR and CDR2 FQNEAQ (reference sequence). The ends lost 1 base at V and 4 bases at J; junction bases unmatched: 4. This CDR3 is 15 amino acids long. CDR3 protein: CASSLVRLASDTQYF. Written as DNA, the CDR3 is TGTGCCAGCAGCTTAGTGAGACTAGCGTCAGATACGCAGTATTTT.

This clonotype has only one observation. The chain couples TRBV4-1 to TRBJ2-1, with D tentatively TRBD2 (6 bases). The CDR3 has 17 amino acids. CDR1 MGHRA and CDR2 YSYEKL come from the germline V gene. V was trimmed by 0 bases and J by 1 base, leaving 13 bases between them. The CDR3 DNA sequence: TGCGCCAGCAGCCAAGATGATCGTGGGGGGTCCTACAATGAGCAGTTCTTC. Protein product: CASSQDDRGGSYNEQFF.

This clonotype was counted between two and nine times. The rearrangement links TRBV24-1 to TRBJ2-3; 7 bases are a match to TRBD2. V was pared by 10 bases and J by 0 bases, with 12 bases of the junction left unmatched. Germline CDR1 is KGHDR and CDR2 is SFDVKD. The CDR3 is made up of 16 amino acids. CDR3 sequence reads: CATTDGSGVSTDTQYF. Here the CDR3 DNA reads TGTGCCACAACGGATGGCAGCGGGGTTAGCACAGATACGCAGTATTTT.

The chain carries TRBV9 and TRBJ1-1, with 7 bases aligning to TRBD1. CDR3 size: 17 residues. V lost 4 bases to trimming and J lost 0 bases; unmatched junction nucleotides: 12. Germline assignment: CDR1 SGDLS and CDR2 YYNGEE. The CDR3 nucleotides read TGTGCCAGCAGCTTAGGCCCCCCGACAGGGTTGAACACTGAAGCTTTCTTT. It translates to CASSLGPPTGLNTEAFF. Full variable domain (missing parts from reference TRBV9 and TRBJ1-1): DSGVTQTPKHLITATGQRVTLRCSPRSGDLSVYWYQQSLDQGLQFLIQYYNGEERAKGNILERFSAQQFPDLHSELNLSSLELGDSALYFCASSLGPPTGLNTEAFFGQGTRLTVV.

Details on this clonotype: One base away lies a much larger clone, so this may be a sequencing read error. The rearrangement joins TRBV12-3 or TRBV12-4 to TRBJ1-4, with TRBD1 matching over 10 bases. The CDR3 consists of 16 residues. Here the CDR3 reads CASSRGQGHPNERLFF. The CDR3 DNA follows: TGTGCCAGCAGCCGGGGACAGGGGCACCCTAATGAAAGACTGTTTTTT.

As regards this clonotype: Mismatch with germline at one junction end may stem from a read error. The V and J genes are TRBV10-3 and TRBJ2-7; 12 bases align to TRBD2. The CDR3 is 17 amino acids. Germline V gene data show CDR1 as ENHRY and CDR2 as SYGVKD. The CDR3 spells CASSDGTSGYYAYEQYF. CDR3 bases: TGTGCCAGCAGTGATGGGACTAGCGGGTACTATGCCTACGAGCAGTACTTC.

Details on this clonotype: This may be a read error: a much more frequent sequence differs by one nucleotide. The V call is TRBV4-1, the J call TRBJ2-7, with D possibly called TRBD1 or TRBD2 (5 bases each). This CDR3 contains 16 residues. The V gene's germline CDR1 is MGHRA and CDR2 YSYEKL. CDR3 protein: CANSQVALMGAYEQYF. CDR3 coding DNA: TGCGCCAACAGCCAAGTTGCGTTGATGGGGGCCTACGAGCAGTACTTC.

The sample holds many counts of this clonotype. The gene calls are TRBV7-9 and TRBJ2-5, with TRBD1 matching over 9 bases. Germline lookup yields CDR1 SEHNR and CDR2 FQNEAQ (reference sequence). This CDR3 has 17 residues. J was trimmed by 2 bases and V by 4 bases; bases with no gene match: 11. The CDR3 DNA sequence: TGTGCCAGCAGCTACCTGCCGGACAGGGGACAACAAGAGACCCAGTACTTC. It is translated as CASSYLPDRGQQETQYF.

This chain uses TRBV6-2 or TRBV6-3 with TRBJ2-1; D is unresolved. CDR1 MNHEY and CDR2 SVGEGT come from the germline V gene. The V end was cut by 2 bases, the J end by 6 bases, with 8 bases between. The CDR3 extends over 13 amino acids. The CDR3 loop reads CASSYQVLNEQFF. As DNA, the CDR3 is TGTGCCAGCAGTTACCAGGTACTCAATGAGCAGTTCTTC.

This clonotype has more than one count but fewer than ten. The rearrangement links TRBV7-6 to TRBJ2-5; D perhaps matches TRBD2 (5 bases). This CDR3 contains 13 residues. The V gene's germline CDR1 is SGHVS and CDR2 FNYEAQ. V was clipped by 4 bases and J by 5 bases, with 11 bases between them. This chain's CDR3 is CASSSLRGETQYF. The CDR3 DNA is TGTGCCAGCAGCTCCTTAAGAGGGGAGACCCAGTACTTC.

The V gene is TRBV2, the J gene TRBJ1-2; 9 nucleotides agree with TRBD1. Germline CDR1 SNHLY, CDR2 FYNNEI. V lost 6 bases and J lost 4; bases outside the gene matches: 6. This CDR3 region has 14 residues. This CDR3 is CASRTGGGGYGYTF. The CDR3 nucleotides are TGTGCCAGCAGAACAGGGGGCGGCGGCTATGGCTACACCTTC.

This clonotype was seen ten or more times. The chain joins TRBV20-1 to TRBJ1-5, with a tentative D call TRBD1 (6 bases). The V gene lost 3 bases and the J gene lost 6 bases, with 15 bases spanning the gap. Germline lookup yields CDR1 DFQATT and CDR2 SNEGSKA (reference sequence). CDR3 length: 14 amino acids. The CDR3 sequence is CSARAGDYSQPQHF. Here the CDR3 DNA reads TGCAGTGCTAGGGCAGGGGATTACTCTCAGCCCCAGCATTTT.

V is TRBV25-1 and J is TRBJ2-1, with 7 bases matching TRBD2. The CDR3 has 14 residues. The germline gives CDR1 MGHDK, CDR2 SYGVNS. Trimming took 3 bases from V and 10 from J; bases not matched to a gene: 9. The CDR3 here is CASSELAVWGEQFF. Here the CDR3 DNA reads TGTGCCAGCAGTGAGCTAGCGGTCTGGGGGGAGCAGTTCTTC. The variable domain in full, completed from reference TRBV25-1 and TRBJ2-1, reads EADIYQTPRYLVIGTGKKITLECSQTMGHDKMYWYQQDPGMELHLIHYSYGVNSTEKGDLSSESTVSRIRTEHFPLTLESARPSHTSQYLCASSELAVWGEQFFGPGTRLTVL.

This clonotype was picked up many times. The chain uses TRBV6-1 and TRBJ2-7, with D possibly matching TRBD1 (5 bases). This CDR3 has 15 residues. Germline V gives CDR1 MNHNS, CDR2 SASEGT. V shed 1 base and J shed 3 bases, with 13 bases lying between them. The CDR3: CASSEGGSYLYEQYF. The DNA of the CDR3 is TGTGCCAGCAGTGAAGGGGGCAGCTATCTCTACGAGCAGTACTTC.

This clonotype was picked up many times. This rearrangement joins TRBV2 to TRBJ2-1; possibly TRBD1 for D (7 bases). V lost 7 bases and J 8 bases, leaving 12 bases between the germline ends. Germline V gene data show CDR1 as SNHLY and CDR2 as FYNNEI. The CDR3 consists of 12 residues. The chain's CDR3 is CASKEGAYEQFF. As DNA, the CDR3 is TGTGCCAGCAAGGAGGGGGCCTATGAGCAGTTCTTC.

The DNA of the CDR3 is TGCGCCAGCAGCGCCGTCCAGGGCGTTAACGAGCAGTACTTC. Its protein product is CASSAVQGVNEQYF. The V gene is TRBV5-1, the J gene TRBJ2-7; D possibly corresponds to TRBD1 (5 bases). Trimming stripped 4 bases from V and 5 bases from J, with 16 bases between. This CDR3 has 14 amino acids. Looked up from germline, CDR1 is SGHRS and CDR2 is YFSETQ.